Presented here are 6 T cell receptor beta chains from one specimen sequenced in a study of T cell responses to AZD1222 COVID-19 vaccine. TCRdb's table, derived via immunoSEQ multiplex PCR, lists solely in-frame clones and lacks some. The sample lists over 100,000 clones; more than 75% were seen once. The sample in question was peripheral blood, obtained on day 0 of AZD1222 vaccination. The source of these receptors is an adult in good health.

V and J are TRBV4-1 and TRBJ2-7, with D uncertain. Between the trimmed V and J ends, which lost 4 bases and 6 bases, there was a span of 16 bases. The germline V gene has CDR1 MGHRA and CDR2 YSYEKL. The CDR3 runs 14 residues. This CDR3 is CASSRAPTRGEQYF. In DNA form, the CDR3 reads TGCGCCAGCAGCCGGGCTCCGACCAGAGGCGAGCAGTACTTC.

The rearrangement joins TRBV7-2 to TRBJ2-1; 7 bases align to TRBD1. V dropped 1 base and J dropped 5; count of bases not matched to a gene: 5. The germline gives CDR1 SGHTA, CDR2 FQGNSA. This CDR3 spans 15 amino acids. The CDR3 DNA reads as TGTGCCAGCAGCTTAGGACAGGGTTTCGACAATGAGCAGTTCTTC. Its protein product is CASSLGQGFDNEQFF.

The V call is TRBV9, the J call TRBJ2-7, with D maybe TRBD2 (7 bases). The CDR3 loop spans 16 amino acids. Germline CDR1 is SGDLS and CDR2 is YYNGEE. The V gene lost 0 bases and the J gene lost 1 base, with 14 bases spanning the gap. CDR3 amino acids: CASSVGGGGNSYEQYF. CDR3 coding DNA: TGTGCCAGCAGCGTAGGAGGGGGAGGGAATTCCTACGAGCAGTACTTC.

V and J are TRBV28 and TRBJ1-2, with 9 bases identical to TRBD1. The J segment lost 7 bases and the V segment lost 6 bases, leaving 9 bases of the junction unmatched. The CDR3 is made up of 14 amino acids. CDR1 and CDR2 from the germline V gene are MDHEN and SYDVKM. CDR3 sequence (DNA): TGTGCCAGCAGCTCCCCGGGACAGGGTAGTGGCTACACCTTC. Translated: CASSSPGQGSGYTF.

The chain recombines TRBV2 with TRBJ2-7; D is uncertain. V lost 4 bases, J lost 5 bases, and 3 bases lay in between. From germline, CDR1 is SNHLY and CDR2 FYNNEI. CDR3 length equals 10 residues. The CDR3 region has the DNA TGTGCCAGCAGTGGGAACGAGCAGTACTTC. Translating it yields CASSGNEQYF. The variable domain in full, with the rest retrieved from reference TRBV2 and TRBJ2-7, is EPEVTQTPSHQVTQMGQEVILRCVPISNHLYFYWYRQILGQKVEFLVSFYNNEISEKSEIFDDQFSVERPDGSNFTLKIRSTKLEDSAMYFCASSGNEQYFGPGTRLTVT.

This chain links TRBV3-1 (or the pseudogene TRBV3-2) with TRBJ2-7, with unresolved D. Trimming took off 1 base at V and 2 bases at J, with 6 bases between the two ends. Germline CDR1 reads LGHDT; CDR2 reads YNNKEL (reference sequence). This CDR3 has 13 residues. CDR3 in amino acids: CASSQGSPYEQYF. CDR3 DNA: TGTGCCAGCAGCCAAGGGTCCCCCTACGAGCAGTACTTC.